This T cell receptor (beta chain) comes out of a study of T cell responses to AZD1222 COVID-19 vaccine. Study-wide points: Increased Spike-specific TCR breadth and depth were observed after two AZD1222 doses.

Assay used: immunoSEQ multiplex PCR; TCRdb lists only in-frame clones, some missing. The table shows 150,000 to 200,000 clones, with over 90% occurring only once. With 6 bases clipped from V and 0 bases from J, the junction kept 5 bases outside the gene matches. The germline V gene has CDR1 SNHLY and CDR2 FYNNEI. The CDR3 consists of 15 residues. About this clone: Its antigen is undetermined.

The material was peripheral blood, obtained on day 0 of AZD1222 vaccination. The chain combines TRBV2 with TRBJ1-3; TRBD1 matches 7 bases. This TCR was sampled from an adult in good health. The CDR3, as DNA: TGTGCCAGCAGGGCCGGGACAGACTCTGGAAACACCATATATTTT. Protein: CASRAGTDSGNTIYF.